Listed here are 21 T cell receptor beta chains from one sample, sequenced in a study of blood T cells in healthy people across ages. It was with a sample-barcoded 5' primer and a J-beta primer mix that a second PCR of roughly 7 to 12 cycles was run. Each CDR3 protein gets one entry after TCRdb re-called the 5' RACE reads with MiXCR. This sample has around 1,500,000 distinct CDR3 sequences, with 35% to 45% found just once. Sequencing used blood. Receptor source: a woman between 18 and 29 years old in good health.

In this sample, this clonotype turned up once. V is TRBV5-1 and J is TRBJ2-5, with 11 bases aligning to TRBD2. From germline, CDR1 is SGHRS and CDR2 YFSETQ. This CDR3 has 15 amino acids. V was pared by 2 bases and J by 11 bases, with 11 bases of the junction left unmatched. CDR3 nucleotides: TGCGCCAGCAGCTTAACTAGCGGGAGTACCAATGAGCAGTACTTC. Translating gives CASSLTSGSTNEQYF.

This sequence joins TRBV3-1 and TRBJ2-3, with 8 bases identical to TRBD2. J was trimmed by 12 bases and V by 0 bases; bases with no gene match: 11. CDR3 length: 15 residues. Per germline, CDR1 LGHDT and CDR2 YNNKEL (reference sequence). This CDR3 reads CASSQEGLAQGAQYF. The CDR3 coding sequence is TGTGCCAGCAGCCAAGAAGGACTAGCACAAGGCGCCCAGTATTTT.

This clonotype was observed many times. The DNA for the CDR3 is TGTGCCAGCAGCCCCCCAGGGGTCCACGAGCAGTACTTC. Protein sequence: CASSPPGVHEQYF. The chain joins TRBV11-2 to TRBJ2-7, with a tentative D call TRBD1 (6 bases). Germline V CDR1 and CDR2: SGHAT, FQNNGV. V was cut by 5 bases and J by 5 bases, with 13 bases left in between. The CDR3 is 13 amino acids.

The J gene is TRBJ2-5, the V gene TRBV5-1; TRBD2 matches at 9 bases. Germline CDR1 and CDR2: SGHRS and YFSETQ. J lost 0 bases, V lost 3 bases, and 9 bases had no gene match. The CDR3 loop spans 17 amino acids. The CDR3 reads CASSSGRTSVYQETQYF. CDR3 nucleotide sequence: TGCGCCAGCAGCTCCGGTCGGACTAGCGTCTACCAAGAGACCCAGTACTTC.

This chain connects TRBV20-1 to TRBJ2-7; 11 bases line up with TRBD2. CDR1 DFQATT and CDR2 SNEGSKA come from the germline V gene (reference sequence). The CDR3 is 15 amino acids. V shed 4 bases, J shed 2 bases, and the junction held 7 bases outside the gene matches. The CDR3 reads CSAIPGTSGAYEQYF. The CDR3 nucleotides are TGCAGTGCTATACCAGGGACTAGCGGAGCCTACGAGCAGTACTTC.

The J gene is TRBJ2-4, the V gene TRBV29-1; 9 nucleotides agree with TRBD1. Matching the DNA end better, TRBJ2-7 makes the J call doubtful. Germline CDR1 reads SQVTM; CDR2 reads ANQGSEA. This CDR3 has 15 amino acids. CDR3 nucleotide sequence: TGCAGCGTTGGATTCCGGGACAGGGTCACCTACGAGCAGTACTTC. It encodes CSVGFRDRVTYEQYF.

This clonotype was picked up a small number of times. V usage is TRBV6-6 and J usage is TRBJ2-1; TRBD1 matches 10 bases. Germline V gene data show CDR1 as MNHNY and CDR2 as SVGAGI (reference sequence). V shed 5 bases, J shed 7 bases, and the junction held 2 bases outside the gene matches. This CDR3 contains 13 residues. The CDR3 region is CASSTGQGNEQFF. The CDR3 DNA is TGTGCCAGCAGTACGGGACAGGGGAATGAGCAGTTCTTC.

The chain has TRBV6-2 or TRBV6-3 and TRBJ1-5; a possible D gene is TRBD1 (5 bases). The V and J ends lost 7 bases and 3 bases respectively, with 28 bases between them. The CDR3 runs 19 residues. CDR1 and CDR2 from the germline V gene are MNHEY and SVGEGT. This chain's CDR3 is CASTQDGTVSPYPNQPQHF. The DNA of the CDR3 is TGTGCCAGCACCCAGGACGGGACGGTATCCCCTTATCCCAATCAGCCCCAGCATTTT.

Only one count was recorded for this clonotype. Being one base from a much bigger clone, this may be a read error. This chain joins TRBV4-1 and TRBJ2-7; 11 positions agree with TRBD2. Trimming removed 1 base from V and 5 bases from J; junction bases left unmatched: 4. CDR1 and CDR2 from the germline V gene are MGHRA and YSYEKL. The CDR3 has 15 amino acids. DNA for the CDR3: TGCGCCAGCAGCCAAGCTAGCGGGGGGACTGACGAGCAGTACTTC. It codes for CASSQASGGTDEQYF.

This clonotype turned up a few times. The chain joins TRBV2 to TRBJ1-1, with D hard to call. The CDR3 spans 14 residues. The germline CDR1 and CDR2 sequences are SNHLY and FYNNEI. Trimming removed 6 bases from V and 1 base from J, with 12 bases in between. For the CDR3, the DNA is TGTGCCAGCAGGGGCAGGACGGGGAACACTGAAGCTTTCTTT. Its translation: CASRGRTGNTEAFF.

This clonotype has just a few counts. This chain links TRBV4-1 with TRBJ2-7; weak D call: TRBD2 (6 bases). Trimming removed 1 base at V and 5 bases at J, with 21 bases between. Germline values: CDR1 MGHRA, CDR2 YSYEKL. The CDR3 length is 17 residues. The CDR3 sequence is CASSQALGGAAGDEQYF. The DNA for the CDR3 is TGCGCCAGCAGCCAAGCGTTGGGAGGAGCTGCAGGCGACGAGCAGTACTTC.

The V gene is TRBV20-1, the J gene TRBJ2-1; 9 bases fit TRBD2. The V and J ends lost 7 bases and 3 bases, in that order; junction bases with no gene match: 7. The CDR3 consists of 14 residues. Looked up from germline, CDR1 is DFQATT and CDR2 is SNEGSKA (reference sequence). The CDR3 here is CSGGGGEGYNEQFF. The DNA for the CDR3 is TGCAGTGGTGGCGGGGGGGAGGGCTACAATGAGCAGTTCTTC.

Here the CDR3 reads CASSVHGTSVNNEQYF. Here the CDR3 DNA reads TGTGCCAGCAGCGTACACGGGACTAGCGTCAACAATGAGCAGTACTTC. The rearrangement joins TRBV9 to TRBJ2-7, with 10 bases matching TRBD2. CDR3 length: 16 amino acids. The V gene's germline CDR1 is SGDLS and CDR2 YYNGEE. V lost 1 base, J lost 7 bases, and 11 bases stayed unmatched.

The chain joins TRBV5-6 to TRBJ2-7; TRBD1 matches at 7 bases. CDR1 and CDR2 from the germline V gene are SGHDT and YYEEEE. Unmatched junction bases numbered 11, after V lost 0 bases and J lost 5 bases. This CDR3 contains 16 residues. This CDR3 is CASSLGQGLIEDEQYF. CDR3 nucleotides: TGTGCCAGCAGCTTGGGACAGGGTCTTATAGAAGACGAGCAGTACTTC.

This rearrangement joins TRBV27 to TRBJ2-5, with 7 bases identical to TRBD1. The DNA end lines up better with TRBJ2-7; the J call may be wrong. The CDR3 consists of 17 residues. Looked up from germline, CDR1 is MNHEY and CDR2 is SMNVEV (reference sequence). The CDR3 DNA follows: TGTGCCAGCAGTTTCTATCCGGACAGGAGGCCCCCTTACGAGCAGTACTTC. This codes for CASSFYPDRRPPYEQYF.

V is TRBV27 and J is TRBJ2-1; 9 nucleotides align to TRBD2. V trimming: 0 bases; J trimming: 7 bases; junction bases outside the gene matches: 7. The CDR3 is made up of 16 amino acids. CDR1 and CDR2 (germline): MNHEY, SMNVEV (reference sequence). The CDR3 DNA reads as TGTGCCAGCAGTTTATCCTCGGGACTAGCAGAGAATGAGCAGTTCTTC. Its protein is CASSLSSGLAENEQFF.

The rearrangement joins TRBV27 to TRBJ2-7, with a possible D match to TRBD2 (6 bases). The length of the CDR3 is 15 residues. Germline V gene lookup returns CDR1 MNHEY and CDR2 SMNVEV (reference sequence). Trimming cost V 5 bases and J 0 bases, with 14 bases left between them. This chain's CDR3 is CASSLGLPSSYEQYF. The DNA for the CDR3 is TGTGCCAGCAGTCTGGGACTCCCGAGCTCCTACGAGCAGTACTTC.

The table lists this clonotype with a count of one. The rearrangement joins TRBV6-2 or TRBV6-3 to TRBJ2-7, with TRBD2 as a possible D gene (5 bases). Gene TRBJ2-5 matches the end of the DNA better, so the J call may be wrong. In germline, CDR1 is MNHEY, CDR2 SVGEGT. The CDR3 is made up of 15 amino acids. DNA of the CDR3: TGTGCCAGCAGTTACTCGACGGGGAGTCTGGAGACCCAGTACTTC. It encodes CASSYSTGSLETQYF.

CDR3 protein: CASSLIRGDEKLFF. The CDR3 bases are TGCGCCAGCAGCTTGATCAGGGGGGACGAAAAACTGTTTTTT. The rearrangement links TRBV5-1 to TRBJ1-4, with 7 nucleotides matching TRBD1. The CDR3 sequence is 14 residues long. Trimming cost V 1 base and J 8 bases; bases outside gene matches: 5. The germline V gene has CDR1 SGHRS and CDR2 YFSETQ.

The V call is TRBV2, the J call TRBJ2-1, with TRBD2 matching 12 bases. Looked up from germline, CDR1 is SNHLY and CDR2 is FYNNEI. The V gene end was trimmed by 6 bases and the J gene end by 9 bases; junction bases not matched to a gene: 6. The CDR3 extends over 14 amino acids. DNA of the CDR3: TGTGCCAGCAGCCCGACTAGCGGGAGAGGTGAGCAGTTCTTC. This gives the protein CASSPTSGRGEQFF.

The J gene is TRBJ2-3, the V gene TRBV12-3 or TRBV12-4; D might be TRBD2 (6 bases). The length of the CDR3 is 15 residues. V lost 4 bases to trimming and J lost 0 bases, with 11 bases between them. CDR3 in DNA: TGTGCCAGCAGTTCTCGACTAGGTAGCACAGATACGCAGTATTTT. Translation: CASSSRLGSTDTQYF.